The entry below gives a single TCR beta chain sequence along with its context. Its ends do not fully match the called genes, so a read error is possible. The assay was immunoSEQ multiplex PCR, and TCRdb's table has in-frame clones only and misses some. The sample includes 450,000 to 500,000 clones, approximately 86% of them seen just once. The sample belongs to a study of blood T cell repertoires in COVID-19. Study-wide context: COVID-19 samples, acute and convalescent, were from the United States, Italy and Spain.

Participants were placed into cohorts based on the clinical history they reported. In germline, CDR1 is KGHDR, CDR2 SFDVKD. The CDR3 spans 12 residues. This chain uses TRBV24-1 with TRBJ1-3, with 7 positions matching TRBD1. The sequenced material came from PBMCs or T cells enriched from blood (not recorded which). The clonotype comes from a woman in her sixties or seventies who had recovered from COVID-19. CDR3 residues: CATTGAGNTIYF. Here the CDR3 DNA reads TGTGCAACCACAGGGGCTGGAAACACCATATATTTT.